This T cell receptor beta chain was retrieved from a study of blood T cell repertoires in COVID-19. The assay was immunoSEQ multiplex PCR, and TCRdb's table has in-frame clones only and misses some. The sample consists of approximately 210,000 clones, over 75% of them appearing once. The CDR3 has 15 residues. The V end lost 2 bases, the J end lost 4 bases, and 11 bases lay between the germline ends. CDR1 and CDR2 (germline): MNHNY, SVGAGI (reference sequence). The sequenced sample consisted of peripheral blood. This sequence was found in a man aged 50 to 60 with COVID-19, enrolled during active disease. The chain has TRBV6-6 and TRBJ2-2, with a weak D call TRBD1 (6 bases). The DNA of the CDR3 is TGTGCCAGCAGTTACACAGGGTCGGGCACCGGGGAGCTGTTTTTT. Translating it yields CASSYTGSGTGELFF.